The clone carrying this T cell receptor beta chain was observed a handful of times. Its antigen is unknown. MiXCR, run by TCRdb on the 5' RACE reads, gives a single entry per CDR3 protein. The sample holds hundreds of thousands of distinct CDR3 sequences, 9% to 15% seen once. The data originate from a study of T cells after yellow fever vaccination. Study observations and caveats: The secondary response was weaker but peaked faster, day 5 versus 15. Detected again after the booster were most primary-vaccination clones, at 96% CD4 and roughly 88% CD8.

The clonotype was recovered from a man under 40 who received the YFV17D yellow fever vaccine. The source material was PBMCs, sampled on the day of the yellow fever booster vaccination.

The CDR3 DNA reads as TGTGCCAGCGCGATGGGTCTAGCGGGGTACAATGAGCAGTTCTTC. Protein: CASAMGLAGYNEQFF. V usage is TRBV2 and J usage is TRBJ2-1, with 9 bases that match TRBD2. The CDR3 extends over 15 amino acids. CDR1 and CDR2 (germline): SNHLY, FYNNEI. Trimming took 8 bases from V and 4 from J; bases not matched to a gene: 9. Drawing the rest from reference TRBV2 and TRBJ2-1, the complete variable domain is EPEVTQTPSHQVTQMGQEVILRCVPISNHLYFYWYRQILGQKVEFLVSFYNNEISEKSEIFDDQFSVERPDGSNFTLKIRSTKLEDSAMYFCASAMGLAGYNEQFFGPGTRLTVL.